This T cell receptor (beta chain) was identified during a study of blood T cell repertoires in COVID-19 (TCRdb year 2020). Regarding the complete study: Collaborator samples came from the United States, Italy and Spain and covered acute and convalescent phases of COVID-19. The samples were drawn from the first 160 participants of the ongoing ImmuneRACE study and from about 1,200 subjects provided by 6 global collaborators. A de-identified subject ID, COVID-19 status, age in years and sex were almost always included in the sample metadata. The repertoires were made available in a free public database intended to serve as a resource for research on the immune response to SARS-CoV-2. The prospective study material was composed of cDNA or gDNA derived from T cells, B-cell-depleted T cells, or PBMCs. The dataset comprised deeply sampled blood TCRbeta repertoires from subjects exposed to, actively infected with, or recovered from COVID-19. Where available, HLA class I and class II types were obtained from metadata supplied by the sample provider rather than from assay-based typing. Overall results and qualifications from the work: The amount of clinical and demographic metadata varied by source and participant and was provided uncurated.

There are 13 amino acids in the CDR3, from cysteine to phenylalanine inclusive. Of all the DNA, just the CDR3 is kept, 39 bases in frame from base 1. The germline V gene (reference sequence) gives CDR1 as LGHDT and CDR2 as YNNKEL. Trimmed from V: 5 bases; trimmed from J: 1 base; junction bases lacking a gene match: 1. Details on this clone: Its specific antigen is unknown. One base away there is no much larger clone; base qualities are not given. Other nucleotide sequences from this sample produce the same CDR3.

Collaborating institutions collected whole blood in K2EDTA tubes following their own protocols. Collaborator samples were shipped for TCRbeta analysis as frozen whole blood, isolated PBMCs, or DNA extracted from either sample type. TCRbeta CDR3 regions were amplified from genomic DNA by means of the immunoSEQ Assay, a bias-controlled multiplex PCR. In the original analysis: Within the assay, amplification of reference gene primers was used to estimate how many nucleated cells each sample contained. Sequence reads were collapsed and filtered to measure the absolute abundance of every unique TCRbeta CDR3 rearrangement. Productive Simpson clonality was computed per sample as the square root of Simpson's diversity index over productive rearrangements. Imported from immuneACCESS, the table was reduced by TCRdb to in-frame sequences with V and J called. These copies leave out some clones; in studies compared against another copy, an unresolved V gene accounts for under half, and the cause of the remainder is not known. For V, J and clone size, that table is used; D and trimming come from the DNA. A total of 180,000 or so clones appear in this sample, approximately 85% of them only once. Of the sample, roughly 8% is held by the ten largest clones.

Sequencing was performed on peripheral blood. The V gene is TRBV3-1 (or the pseudogene TRBV3-2) and the J gene is TRBJ1-2, with 7 bases aligning to TRBD1. This TCR was recovered from a woman in her sixties with acute or convalescent COVID-19. At the DNA level, the sequence is TGTGCCAGCAGCAGGGACAGTAACTATGGCTACACCTTC. This gives the protein CASSRDSNYGYTF.